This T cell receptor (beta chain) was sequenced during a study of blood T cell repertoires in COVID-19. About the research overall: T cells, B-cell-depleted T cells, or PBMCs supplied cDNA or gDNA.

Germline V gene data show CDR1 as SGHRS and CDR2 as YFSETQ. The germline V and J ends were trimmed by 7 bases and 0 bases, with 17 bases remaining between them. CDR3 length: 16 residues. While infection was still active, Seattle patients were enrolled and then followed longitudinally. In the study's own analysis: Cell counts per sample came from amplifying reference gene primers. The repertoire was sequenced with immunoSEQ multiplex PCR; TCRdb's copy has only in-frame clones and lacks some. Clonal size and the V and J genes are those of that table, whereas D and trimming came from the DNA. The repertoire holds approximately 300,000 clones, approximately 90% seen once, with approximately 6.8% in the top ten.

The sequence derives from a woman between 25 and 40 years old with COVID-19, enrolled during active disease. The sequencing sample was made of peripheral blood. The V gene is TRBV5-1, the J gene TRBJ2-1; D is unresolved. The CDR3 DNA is TGCGCCAGCCGGCTGAGCGCCTTAAGCTCCTACAATGAGCAGTTCTTC. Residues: CASRLSALSSYNEQFF.